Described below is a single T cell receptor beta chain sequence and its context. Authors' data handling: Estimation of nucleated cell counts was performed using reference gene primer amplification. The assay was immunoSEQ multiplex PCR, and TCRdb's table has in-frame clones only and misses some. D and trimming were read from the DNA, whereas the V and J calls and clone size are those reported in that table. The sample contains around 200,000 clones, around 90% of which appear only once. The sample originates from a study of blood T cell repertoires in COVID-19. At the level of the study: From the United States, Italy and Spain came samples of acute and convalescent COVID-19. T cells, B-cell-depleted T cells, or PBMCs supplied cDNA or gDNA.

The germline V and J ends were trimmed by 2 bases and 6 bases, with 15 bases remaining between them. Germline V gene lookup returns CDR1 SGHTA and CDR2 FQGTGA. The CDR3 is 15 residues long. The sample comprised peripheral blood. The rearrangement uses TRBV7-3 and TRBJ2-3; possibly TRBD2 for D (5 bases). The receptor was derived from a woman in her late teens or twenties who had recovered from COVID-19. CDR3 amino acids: CASSLLATRPDTQYF. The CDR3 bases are TGTGCCAGCAGCTTACTAGCAACACGGCCGGATACGCAGTATTTT.